This T cell receptor (beta chain) derives from a study of memory CD4+ T cells and cytomegalovirus serostatus. The sort gate was single viable CD3+CD4+CD8-CD45RO+ cells for memory CD4+ T cells. Germline lookup yields CDR1 KGHSH and CDR2 LQKENI. With 2 bases removed from V and 1 base from J, the gap between germline ends came to 17 bases. The CDR3 has 18 amino acids. Measured with immunoSEQ multiplex PCR; TCRdb has only the in-frame clones, and not every one. The sample holds just over 25,000 clones, around 75% seen once. This chain connects TRBV18 to TRBJ2-2; D might be TRBD1 (8 bases). This sequence was found in an adult in good health and CMV-seronegative. The sample comprised memory CD4+ T cells from blood. The CDR3 reads CASSPIPGGTGNTGELFF. The CDR3, as DNA: TGTGCCAGCTCACCAATTCCCGGGGGGACAGGGAACACCGGGGAGCTGTTTTTT.